This T cell receptor beta chain was documented in a study of blood T cell repertoires in COVID-19. Whole-study context: From the United States, Italy and Spain came samples of acute and convalescent COVID-19.

This clone has a handful of counts. Original data processing: Using reference gene primer amplification, nucleated cell counts were estimated. Profiled with immunoSEQ multiplex PCR; TCRdb holds only in-frame clones, not every one. V, J and clone size derive from that table, while D and trimming were established from the DNA sequence. The profile covers about 110,000 clones, with less than 85% appearing a single time and about 1.8% taken by the ten largest. The CDR3 has 15 residues. Trimming at V came to 6 bases and at J to 1 base, leaving 8 bases not matched to a gene. CDR1 MNHEY and CDR2 SVGAGI come from the germline V gene.

The gene calls are TRBV6-5 and TRBJ2-7; 8 bases line up with TRBD2. The receptor comes from a woman aged 40 to 55 with acute or convalescent COVID-19. The source material was peripheral blood. CDR3 nucleotides: TGTGCCAGCAGCCTGACTAGCGTGGCGTCCTACGAGCAGTACTTC. Its protein is CASSLTSVASYEQYF.